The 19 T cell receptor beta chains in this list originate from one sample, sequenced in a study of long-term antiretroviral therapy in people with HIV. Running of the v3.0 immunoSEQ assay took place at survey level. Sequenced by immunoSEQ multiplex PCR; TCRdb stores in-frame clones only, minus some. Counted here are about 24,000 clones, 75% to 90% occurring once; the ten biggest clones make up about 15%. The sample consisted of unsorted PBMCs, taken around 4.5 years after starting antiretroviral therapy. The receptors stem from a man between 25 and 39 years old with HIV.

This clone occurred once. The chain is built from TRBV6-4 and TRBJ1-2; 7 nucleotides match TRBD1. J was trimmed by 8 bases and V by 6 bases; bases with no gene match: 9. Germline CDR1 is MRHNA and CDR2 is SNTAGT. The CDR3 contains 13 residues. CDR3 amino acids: CASRGGGSMGYTF. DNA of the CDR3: TGTGCCAGCAGGGGAGGGGGCTCCATGGGCTACACCTTC.

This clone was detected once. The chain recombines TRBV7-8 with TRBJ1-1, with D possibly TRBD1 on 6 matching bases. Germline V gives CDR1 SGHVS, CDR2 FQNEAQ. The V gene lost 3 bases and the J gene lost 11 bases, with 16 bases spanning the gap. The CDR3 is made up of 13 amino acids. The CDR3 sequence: CASSLSQGRSAFF. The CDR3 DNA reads TGTGCCAGCAGCTTGTCACAGGGAAGAAGCGCTTTCTTT.

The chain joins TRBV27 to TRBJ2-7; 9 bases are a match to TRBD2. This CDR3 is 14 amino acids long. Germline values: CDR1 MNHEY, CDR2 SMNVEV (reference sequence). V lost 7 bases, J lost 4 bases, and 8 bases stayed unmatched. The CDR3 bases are TGTGCCAGCAAACTAGCGGGCGTCCTTTACGAGCAGTACTTC. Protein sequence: CASKLAGVLYEQYF.

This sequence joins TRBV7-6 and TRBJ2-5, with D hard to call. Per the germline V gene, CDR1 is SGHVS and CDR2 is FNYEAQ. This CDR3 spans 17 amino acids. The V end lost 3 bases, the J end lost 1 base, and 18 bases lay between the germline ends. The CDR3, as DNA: TGTGCCAGCAGCTTGATGAGTCTGGTGTGGGGCCAAGAGACCCAGTACTTC. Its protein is CASSLMSLVWGQETQYF.

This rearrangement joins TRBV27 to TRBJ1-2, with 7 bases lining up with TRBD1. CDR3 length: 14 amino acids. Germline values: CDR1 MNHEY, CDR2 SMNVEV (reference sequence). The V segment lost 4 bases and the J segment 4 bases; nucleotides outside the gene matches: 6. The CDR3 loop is CASSSATGFYGYTF. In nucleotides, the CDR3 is TGTGCCAGCAGTTCGGCGACAGGGTTCTATGGCTACACCTTC.

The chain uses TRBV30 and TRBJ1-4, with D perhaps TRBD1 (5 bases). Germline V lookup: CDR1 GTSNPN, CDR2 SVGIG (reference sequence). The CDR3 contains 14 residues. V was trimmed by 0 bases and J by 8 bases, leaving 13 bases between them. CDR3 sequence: CAWSVKGLEEKLFF. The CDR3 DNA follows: TGTGCCTGGAGTGTGAAGGGGTTAGAGGAAAAACTGTTTTTT.

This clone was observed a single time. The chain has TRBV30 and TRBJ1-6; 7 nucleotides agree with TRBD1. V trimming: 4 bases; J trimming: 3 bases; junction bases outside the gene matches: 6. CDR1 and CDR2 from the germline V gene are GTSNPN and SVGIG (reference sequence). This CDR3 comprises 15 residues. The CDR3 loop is CAWTPTGIYNSPLHF. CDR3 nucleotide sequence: TGTGCCTGGACCCCGACAGGGATCTATAATTCACCCCTCCACTTT.

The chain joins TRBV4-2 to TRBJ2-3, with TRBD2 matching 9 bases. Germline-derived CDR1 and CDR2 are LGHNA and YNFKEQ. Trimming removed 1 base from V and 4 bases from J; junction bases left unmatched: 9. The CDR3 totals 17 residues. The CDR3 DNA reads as TGTGCCAGCAGCCAAGGAGTCGGCGGGGGGGCGTCAGATACGCAGTATTTT. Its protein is CASSQGVGGGASDTQYF.

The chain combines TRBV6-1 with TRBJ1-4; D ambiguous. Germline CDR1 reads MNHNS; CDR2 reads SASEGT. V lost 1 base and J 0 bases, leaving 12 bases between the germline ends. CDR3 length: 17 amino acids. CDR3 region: CASSEVGRFATNEKLFF. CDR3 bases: TGTGCCAGCAGTGAAGTTGGCAGGTTTGCAACTAATGAAAAACTGTTTTTT.

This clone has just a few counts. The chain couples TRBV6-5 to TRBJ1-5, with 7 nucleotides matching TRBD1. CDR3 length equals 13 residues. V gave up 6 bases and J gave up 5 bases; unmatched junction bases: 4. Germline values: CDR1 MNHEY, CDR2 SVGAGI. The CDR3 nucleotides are TGTGCCAGCAGCACAGGGGAGCATCAGCCCCAGCATTTT. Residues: CASSTGEHQPQHF.

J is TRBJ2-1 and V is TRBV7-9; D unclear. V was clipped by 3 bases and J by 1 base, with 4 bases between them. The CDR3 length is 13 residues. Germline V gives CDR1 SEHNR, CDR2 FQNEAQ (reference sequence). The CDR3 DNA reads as TGTGCCAGCAGCTTGCCGTCCTACAATGAGCAGTTCTTC. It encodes CASSLPSYNEQFF.

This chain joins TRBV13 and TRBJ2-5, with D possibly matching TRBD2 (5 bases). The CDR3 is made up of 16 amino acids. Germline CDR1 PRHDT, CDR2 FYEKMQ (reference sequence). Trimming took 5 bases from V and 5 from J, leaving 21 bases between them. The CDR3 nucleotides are TGTGCCAGCAGCCCACGGGGTGTGAGGCCTGGCGAGACCCAGTACTTC. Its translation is CASSPRGVRPGETQYF.

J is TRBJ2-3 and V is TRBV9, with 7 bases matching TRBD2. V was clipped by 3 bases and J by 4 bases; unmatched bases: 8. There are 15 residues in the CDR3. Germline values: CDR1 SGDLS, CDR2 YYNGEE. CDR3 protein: CASSDPGLGADTQYF. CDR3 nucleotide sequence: TGTGCCAGCAGCGACCCTGGACTAGGCGCAGATACGCAGTATTTT.

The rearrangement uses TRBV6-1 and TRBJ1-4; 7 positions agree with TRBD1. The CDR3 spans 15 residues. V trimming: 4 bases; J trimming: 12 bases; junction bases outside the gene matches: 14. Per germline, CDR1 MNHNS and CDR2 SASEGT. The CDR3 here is CASSGTGTDLIQLFF. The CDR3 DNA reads TGTGCCAGCAGTGGAACCGGGACAGATTTAATCCAACTGTTTTTT.

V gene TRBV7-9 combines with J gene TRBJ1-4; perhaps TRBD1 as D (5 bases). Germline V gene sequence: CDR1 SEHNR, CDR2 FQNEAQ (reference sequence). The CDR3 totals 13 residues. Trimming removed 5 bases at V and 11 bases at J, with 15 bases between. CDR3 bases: TGTGCCAGCAGCCCACCTGGGGCAGATAAACTGTTTTTT. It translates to CASSPPGADKLFF.

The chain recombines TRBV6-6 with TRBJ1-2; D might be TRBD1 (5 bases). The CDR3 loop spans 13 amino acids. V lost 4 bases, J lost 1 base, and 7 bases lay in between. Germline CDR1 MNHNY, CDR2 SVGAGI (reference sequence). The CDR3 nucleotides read TGTGCCAGCAGTTTAGACAGTAACTATGGCTACACCTTC. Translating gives CASSLDSNYGYTF.

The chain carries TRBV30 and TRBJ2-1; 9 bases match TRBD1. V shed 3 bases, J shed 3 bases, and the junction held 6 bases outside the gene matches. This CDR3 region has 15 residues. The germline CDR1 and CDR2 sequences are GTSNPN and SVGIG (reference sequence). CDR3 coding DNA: TGTGCCTGGAGGCGGACAGGGGCTAGCTACAATGAGCAGTTCTTC. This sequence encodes CAWRRTGASYNEQFF. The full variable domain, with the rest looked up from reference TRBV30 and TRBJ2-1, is SQTIHQWPATLVQPVGSPLSLECTVEGTSNPNLYWYRQAAGRGLQLLFYSVGIGQISSEVPQNLSASRPQDRQFILSSKKLLLSDSGFYLCAWRRTGASYNEQFFGPGTRLTVL.

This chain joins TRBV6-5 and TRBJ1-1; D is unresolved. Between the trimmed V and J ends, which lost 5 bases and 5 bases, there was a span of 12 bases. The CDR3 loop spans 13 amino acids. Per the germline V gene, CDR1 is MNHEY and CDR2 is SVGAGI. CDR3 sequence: CASSDRPGTEAFF. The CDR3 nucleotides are TGTGCCAGCAGTGACCGGCCCGGGACTGAAGCTTTCTTT.

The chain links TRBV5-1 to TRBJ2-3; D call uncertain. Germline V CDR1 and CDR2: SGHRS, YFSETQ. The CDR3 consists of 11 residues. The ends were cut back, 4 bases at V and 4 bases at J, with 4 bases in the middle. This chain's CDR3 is CASSISDTQYF. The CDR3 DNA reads TGCGCCAGCAGCATCTCAGATACGCAGTATTTT.